This paragraph reports one T cell receptor beta chain. Its cognate antigen has yet to be identified. Base qualities are not provided; no much larger clone lies one nucleotide away. The trial excluded patients who had a history of autoimmune disease or who were on systemic immunosuppression. In every dose cohort, peripheral blood was drawn for TCR sequencing at baseline, cycle 4 day 1, and cycle 7 day 1. The samples were taken from a phase I, first-in-human, multicenter, open-label dose-escalation trial of ivuxolimab. Adults with locally advanced or metastatic head and neck squamous cell, hepatocellular, melanoma or renal cell carcinoma were enrolled in the trial. CD4+ and CD8+ T cells were sorted separately from peripheral blood before TCR sequencing. This sample was included in a study of OX40 agonist ivuxolimab in advanced cancers. With regard to the full study: Ivuxolimab was an agonistic, fully human IgG2 monoclonal antibody directed against OX40 (CD134), a costimulatory receptor. Intravenous ivuxolimab was administered to patients every 2 weeks at six dose levels: 0.01, 0.1, 0.3, 1.5, 3 and 10 mg/kg. Among the roughly 52 dose-escalation patients, some 19 had hepatocellular carcinoma, 15 or so melanoma, 9 renal cell carcinoma and 9 head and neck cancer. In the dose-escalation cohort, around four fifths of patients were male, and the mean age was about 55 years, with a range of about 20 to 79. Prior anti-PD-1, anti-PD-L1 or anti-CTLA-4 therapy was permitted, and 35% to 40% of dose-escalation patients had received checkpoint inhibitors. Three dose-escalation patients achieved partial responses, one with hepatocellular carcinoma and two with cutaneous melanoma. Peripheral TCRbeta sequencing aimed to test whether ivuxolimab altered TCR sequence diversity and caused clonal T-cell expansion. The paper reports the monotherapy dose-escalation portion (N of about 47 patients) of the phase I ivuxolimab trial.

Paper-wide results and their limitations: On average, CD8+ T cells showed more expanded clones than CD4+ T cells after ivuxolimab. In partial responders in the 0.1-3.0 mg/kg groups, normalized peripheral clonal expansion was found to be among the lowest, especially among CD8+ T cells. Antigen specificity was not determined for the clonally expanded peripheral T cells. Low levels of normalized T-cell clonal expansion were also seen in some nonresponding patients. At doses of 0.1 to 3.0 mg/kg, clonal expansion of both CD4+ and CD8+ blood T cells was observed from baseline to week 6.

From the cysteine through the phenylalanine, the CDR3 covers 15 amino acids. The sequence is cut down to CDR3 DNA, 45 bases in frame from base 1. As encoded in the germline V gene, CDR1 is MGHRA while CDR2 is YSYEKL. Trimmed from V: 2 bases; trimmed from J: 4 bases; junction bases lacking a gene match: 3. Genomic DNA was isolated from the sorted cells so that the TCRbeta CDR3 region could be sequenced. The immunoSEQ Assay was used to sequence the TCRbeta CDR3 regions. The table was pulled from immuneACCESS by TCRdb, which kept in-frame rearrangements only. Such tables lose some clones; where checked, under half of the loss comes from unresolved V genes, and the rest has no known cause. This sample lists roughly 71,000 clones; about 85% were detected once. Roughly 0.89% of the sample is held by the ten biggest clonotypes.

Source: CD4+ or CD8+ T cells sorted from blood, taken in a trial of the OX40 agonist ivuxolimab. The sequence came from an adult with an advanced solid tumor such as melanoma, head and neck, liver or kidney cancer. The chain links TRBV4-1 with TRBJ2-3, with TRBD1 matching 10 junction bases. The encoded CDR3 is CASSQRGQGADTQYF. The DNA is as follows: TGCGCCAGCAGCCAACGCGGACAGGGGGCAGATACGCAGTATTTT.